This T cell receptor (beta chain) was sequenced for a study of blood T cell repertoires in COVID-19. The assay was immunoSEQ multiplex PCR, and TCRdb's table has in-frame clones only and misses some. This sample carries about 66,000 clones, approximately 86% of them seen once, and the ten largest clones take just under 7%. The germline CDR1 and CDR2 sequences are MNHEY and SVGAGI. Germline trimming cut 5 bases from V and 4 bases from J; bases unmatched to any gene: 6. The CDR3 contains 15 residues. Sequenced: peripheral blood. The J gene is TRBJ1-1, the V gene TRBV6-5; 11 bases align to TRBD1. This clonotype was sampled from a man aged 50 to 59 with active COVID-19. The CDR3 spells CASSPRTGGFTEAFF. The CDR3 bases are TGTGCCAGCAGTCCTCGGACAGGGGGCTTCACTGAAGCTTTCTTT.